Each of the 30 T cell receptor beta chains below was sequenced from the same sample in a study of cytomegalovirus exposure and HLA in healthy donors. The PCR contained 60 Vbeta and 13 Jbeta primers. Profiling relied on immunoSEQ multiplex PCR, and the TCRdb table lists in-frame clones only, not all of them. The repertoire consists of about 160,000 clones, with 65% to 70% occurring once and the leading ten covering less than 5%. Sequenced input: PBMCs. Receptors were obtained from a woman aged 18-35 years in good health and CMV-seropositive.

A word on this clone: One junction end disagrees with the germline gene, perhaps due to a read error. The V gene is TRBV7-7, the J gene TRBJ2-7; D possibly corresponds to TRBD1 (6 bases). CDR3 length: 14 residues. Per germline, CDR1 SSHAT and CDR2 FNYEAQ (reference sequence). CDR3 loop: CASSQGPSSYEQYF. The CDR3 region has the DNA TGTGCTAGCAGCCAGGGGCCCAGCTCCTACGAGCAGTACTTC.

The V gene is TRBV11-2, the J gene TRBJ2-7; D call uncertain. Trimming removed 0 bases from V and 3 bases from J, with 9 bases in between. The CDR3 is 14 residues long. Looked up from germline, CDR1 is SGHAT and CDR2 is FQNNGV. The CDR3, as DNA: TGTGCCAGCAGCTTAGATCACGCCAGCTACGAGCAGTACTTC. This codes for CASSLDHASYEQYF.

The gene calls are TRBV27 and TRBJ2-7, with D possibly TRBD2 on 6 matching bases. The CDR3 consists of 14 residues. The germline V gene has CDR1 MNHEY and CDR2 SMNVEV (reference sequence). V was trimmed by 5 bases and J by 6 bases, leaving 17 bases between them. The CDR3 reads CASSPQTSRAEQYF. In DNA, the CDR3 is TGTGCCAGCAGTCCACAGACTAGTCGGGCCGAGCAGTACTTC.

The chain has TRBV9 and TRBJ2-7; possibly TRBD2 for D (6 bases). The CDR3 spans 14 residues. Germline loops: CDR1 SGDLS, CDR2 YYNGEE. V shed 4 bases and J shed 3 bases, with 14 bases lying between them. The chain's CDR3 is CASSPSGGVYEQYF. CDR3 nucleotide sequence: TGTGCCAGCAGCCCCAGCGGAGGGGTCTACGAGCAGTACTTC.

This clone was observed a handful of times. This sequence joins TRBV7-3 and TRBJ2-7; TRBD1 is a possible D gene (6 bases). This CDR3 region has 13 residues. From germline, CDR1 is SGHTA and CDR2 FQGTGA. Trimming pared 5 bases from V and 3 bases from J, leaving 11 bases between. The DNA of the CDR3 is TGTGCCAGCAGCCCGACACAGGGCTACGAGCAGTACTTC. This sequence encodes CASSPTQGYEQYF.

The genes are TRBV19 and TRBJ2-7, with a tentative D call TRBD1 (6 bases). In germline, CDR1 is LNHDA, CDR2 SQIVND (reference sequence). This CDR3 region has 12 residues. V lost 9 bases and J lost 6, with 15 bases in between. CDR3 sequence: CASADRNGEQYF. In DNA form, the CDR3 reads TGTGCCAGCGCTGACAGGAACGGCGAGCAGTACTTC.

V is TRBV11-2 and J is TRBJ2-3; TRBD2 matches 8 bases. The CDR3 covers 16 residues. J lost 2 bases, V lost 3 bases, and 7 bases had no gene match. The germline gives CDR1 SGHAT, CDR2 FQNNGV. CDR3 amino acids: CASSFLTSGDTDTQYF. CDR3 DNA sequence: TGTGCCAGCAGCTTCCTTACTAGCGGCGACACAGATACGCAGTATTTT. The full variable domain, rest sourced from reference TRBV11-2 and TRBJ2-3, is EAGVAQSPRYKIIEKRQSVAFWCNPISGHATLYWYQQILGQGPKLLIQFQNNGVVDDSQLPKDRFSAERLKGVDSTLKIQPAKLEDSAVYLCASSFLTSGDTDTQYFGPGTRLTVL.

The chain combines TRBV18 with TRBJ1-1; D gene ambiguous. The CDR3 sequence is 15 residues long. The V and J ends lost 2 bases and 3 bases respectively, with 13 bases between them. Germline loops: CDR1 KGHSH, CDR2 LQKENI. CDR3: CASSPMGGLDTEAFF. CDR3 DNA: TGTGCCAGCTCACCAATGGGAGGACTTGACACTGAAGCTTTCTTT.

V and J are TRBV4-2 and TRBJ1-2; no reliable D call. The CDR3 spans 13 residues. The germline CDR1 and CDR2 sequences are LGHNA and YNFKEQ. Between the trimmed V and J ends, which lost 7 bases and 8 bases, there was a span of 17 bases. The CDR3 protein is CASTFQGREGYTF. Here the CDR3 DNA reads TGTGCCAGCACCTTTCAAGGACGGGAGGGCTACACCTTC.

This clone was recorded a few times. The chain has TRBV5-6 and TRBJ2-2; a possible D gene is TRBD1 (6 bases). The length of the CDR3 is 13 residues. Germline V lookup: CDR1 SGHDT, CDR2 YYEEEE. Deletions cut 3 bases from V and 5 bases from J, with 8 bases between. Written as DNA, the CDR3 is TGTGCCAGCAGCTCAGGGGAAACCGGGGAGCTGTTTTTT. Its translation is CASSSGETGELFF.

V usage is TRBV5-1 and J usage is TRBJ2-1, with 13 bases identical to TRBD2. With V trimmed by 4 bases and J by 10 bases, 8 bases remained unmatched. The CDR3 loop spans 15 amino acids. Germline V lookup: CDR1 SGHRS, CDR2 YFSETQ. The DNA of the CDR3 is TGCGCCAGCAGCCCCGGACTAGCGGGAGTATACGAGCAGTTCTTC. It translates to CASSPGLAGVYEQFF.

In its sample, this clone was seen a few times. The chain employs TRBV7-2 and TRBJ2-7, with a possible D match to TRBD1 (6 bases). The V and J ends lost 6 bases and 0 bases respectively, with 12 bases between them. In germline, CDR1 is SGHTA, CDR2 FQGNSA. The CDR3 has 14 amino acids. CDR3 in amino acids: CASRTGRGSYEQYF. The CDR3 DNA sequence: TGTGCCAGCAGAACCGGCAGGGGCTCCTACGAGCAGTACTTC.

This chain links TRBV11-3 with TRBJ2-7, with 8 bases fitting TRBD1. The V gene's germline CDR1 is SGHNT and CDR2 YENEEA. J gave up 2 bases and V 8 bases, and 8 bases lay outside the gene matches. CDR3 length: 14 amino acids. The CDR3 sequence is CASSRGPGAYEQYF. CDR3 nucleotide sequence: TGTGCCAGCTCCAGGGGGCCTGGGGCCTACGAGCAGTACTTC.

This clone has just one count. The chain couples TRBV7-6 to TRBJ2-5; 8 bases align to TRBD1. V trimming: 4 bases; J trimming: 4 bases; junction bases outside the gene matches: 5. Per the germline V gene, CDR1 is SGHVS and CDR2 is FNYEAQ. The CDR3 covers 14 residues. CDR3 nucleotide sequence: TGTGCCAGCAGCTCGACAGGGGTCCGAGAGACCCAGTACTTC. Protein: CASSSTGVRETQYF.

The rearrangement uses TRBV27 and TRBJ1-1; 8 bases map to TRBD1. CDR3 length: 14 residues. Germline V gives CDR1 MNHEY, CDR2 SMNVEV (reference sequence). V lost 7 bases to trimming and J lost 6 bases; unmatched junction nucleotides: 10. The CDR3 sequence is CASKVDRVGPEAFF. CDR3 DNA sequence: TGTGCCAGCAAAGTGGACAGGGTAGGCCCTGAAGCTTTCTTT.

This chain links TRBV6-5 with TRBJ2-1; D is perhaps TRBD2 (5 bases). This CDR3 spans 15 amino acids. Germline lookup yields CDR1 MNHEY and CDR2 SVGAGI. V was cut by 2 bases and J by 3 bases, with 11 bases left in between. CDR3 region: CASSYNGVRYNEQFF. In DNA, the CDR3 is TGTGCCAGCAGTTACAACGGGGTCCGCTACAATGAGCAGTTCTTC.

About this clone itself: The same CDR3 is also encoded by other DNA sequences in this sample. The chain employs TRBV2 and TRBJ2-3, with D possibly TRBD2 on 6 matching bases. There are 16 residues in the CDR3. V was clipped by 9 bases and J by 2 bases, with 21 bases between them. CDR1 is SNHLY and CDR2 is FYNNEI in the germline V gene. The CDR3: CASLLRDWETTDTQYF. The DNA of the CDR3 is TGTGCCAGTCTTCTGCGGGACTGGGAGACCACAGATACGCAGTATTTT.

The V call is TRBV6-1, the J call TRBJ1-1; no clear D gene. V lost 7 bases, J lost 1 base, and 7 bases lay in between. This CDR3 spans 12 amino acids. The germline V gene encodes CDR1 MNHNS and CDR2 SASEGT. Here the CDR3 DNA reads TGTGCCAGCAATTATAAGAACACTGAAGCTTTCTTT. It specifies CASNYKNTEAFF.

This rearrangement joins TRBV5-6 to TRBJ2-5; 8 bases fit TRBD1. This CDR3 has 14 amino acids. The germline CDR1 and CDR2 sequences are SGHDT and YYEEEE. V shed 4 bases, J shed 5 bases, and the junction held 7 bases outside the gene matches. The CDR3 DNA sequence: TGTGCCAGCAGCGGTACAGGGGGTGGGGAGACCCAGTACTTC. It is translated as CASSGTGGGETQYF.

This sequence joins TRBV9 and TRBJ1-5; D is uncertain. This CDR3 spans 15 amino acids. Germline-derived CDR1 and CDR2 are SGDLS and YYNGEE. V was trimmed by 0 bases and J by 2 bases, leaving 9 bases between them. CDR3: CASSVGGSGNQPQHF. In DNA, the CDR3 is TGTGCCAGCAGCGTAGGAGGGTCGGGCAATCAGCCCCAGCATTTT.

DNA of the CDR3: TGTGCCAGCAGTTACTCGGCCAGGGCGACCGGCTACGAGCAGTACTTC. This gives the protein CASSYSARATGYEQYF. V is TRBV6-5 and J is TRBJ2-7, with D perhaps TRBD1 (5 bases). The CDR3 extends over 16 amino acids. From germline, CDR1 is MNHEY and CDR2 SVGAGI. V dropped 0 bases and J dropped 3 bases, with 15 bases sitting between them.

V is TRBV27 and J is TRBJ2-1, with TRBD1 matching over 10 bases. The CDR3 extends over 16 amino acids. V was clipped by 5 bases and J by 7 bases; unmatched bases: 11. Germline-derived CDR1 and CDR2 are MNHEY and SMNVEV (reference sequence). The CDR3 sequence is CASSPSGTGVGNEQFF. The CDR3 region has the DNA TGTGCCAGCAGTCCGTCCGGGACAGGGGTTGGAAATGAGCAGTTCTTC.

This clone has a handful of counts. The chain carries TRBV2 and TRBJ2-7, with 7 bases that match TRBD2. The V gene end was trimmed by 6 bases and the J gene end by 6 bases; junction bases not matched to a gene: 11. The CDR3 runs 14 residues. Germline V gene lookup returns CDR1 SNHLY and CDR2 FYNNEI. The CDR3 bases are TGTGCCAGCAGGAACCTAGCGGAGACGGGCGAGCAGTACTTC. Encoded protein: CASRNLAETGEQYF.

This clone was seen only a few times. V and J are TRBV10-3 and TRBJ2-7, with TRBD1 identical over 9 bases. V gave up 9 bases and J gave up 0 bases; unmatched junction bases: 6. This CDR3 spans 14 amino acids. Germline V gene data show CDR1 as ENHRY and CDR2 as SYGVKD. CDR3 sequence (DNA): TGTGCCATTCTCGGACAGGGGAGCTCCTACGAGCAGTACTTC. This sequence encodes CAILGQGSSYEQYF.

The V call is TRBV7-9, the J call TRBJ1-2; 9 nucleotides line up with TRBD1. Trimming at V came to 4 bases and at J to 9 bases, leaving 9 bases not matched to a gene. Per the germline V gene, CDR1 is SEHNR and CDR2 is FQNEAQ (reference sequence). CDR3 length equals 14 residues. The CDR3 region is CASSSATGGWSYTF. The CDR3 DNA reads TGTGCCAGCAGCTCAGCTACAGGGGGCTGGAGCTACACCTTC. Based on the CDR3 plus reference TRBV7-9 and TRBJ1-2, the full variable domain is DTGVSQNPRHKITKRGQNVTFRCDPISEHNRLYWYRQTLGQGPEFLTYFQNEAQLEKSRLLSDRFSAERPKGSFSTLEIQRTEQGDSAMYLCASSSATGGWSYTFGSGTRLTVV.

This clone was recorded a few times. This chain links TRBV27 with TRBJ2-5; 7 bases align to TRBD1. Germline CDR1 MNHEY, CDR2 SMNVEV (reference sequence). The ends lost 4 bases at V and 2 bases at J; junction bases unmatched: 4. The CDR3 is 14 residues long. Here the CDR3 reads CASSWGQTQETQYF. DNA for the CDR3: TGTGCCAGCAGTTGGGGACAGACACAAGAGACCCAGTACTTC.

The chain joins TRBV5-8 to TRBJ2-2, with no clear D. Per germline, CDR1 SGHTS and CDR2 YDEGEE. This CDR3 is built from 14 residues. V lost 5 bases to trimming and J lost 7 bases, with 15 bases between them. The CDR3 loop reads CASRYRMGIGELFF. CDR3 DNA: TGTGCCAGCAGGTACCGAATGGGCATCGGGGAGCTGTTTTTT. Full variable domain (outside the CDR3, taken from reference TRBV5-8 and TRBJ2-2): EAGVTQSPTHLIKTRGQQATLRCSPISGHTSVYWYQQALGLGLQFLLWYDEGEERNRGNFPPRFSGRQFPNYSSELNVNALELEDSALYLCASRYRMGIGELFFGEGSRLTVL.

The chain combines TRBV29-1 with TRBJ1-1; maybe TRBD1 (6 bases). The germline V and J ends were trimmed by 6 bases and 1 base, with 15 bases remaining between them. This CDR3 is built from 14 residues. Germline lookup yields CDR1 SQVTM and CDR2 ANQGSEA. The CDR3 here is CSVHKGQWNTEAFF. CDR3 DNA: TGCAGCGTCCATAAAGGACAGTGGAACACTGAAGCTTTCTTT.

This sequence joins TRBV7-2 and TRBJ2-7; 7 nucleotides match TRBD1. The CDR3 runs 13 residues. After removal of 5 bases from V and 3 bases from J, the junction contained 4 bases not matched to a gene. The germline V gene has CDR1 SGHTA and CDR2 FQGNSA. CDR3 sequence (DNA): TGTGCCAGCAGCATGGGACAGATCTACGAGCAGTACTTC. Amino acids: CASSMGQIYEQYF.

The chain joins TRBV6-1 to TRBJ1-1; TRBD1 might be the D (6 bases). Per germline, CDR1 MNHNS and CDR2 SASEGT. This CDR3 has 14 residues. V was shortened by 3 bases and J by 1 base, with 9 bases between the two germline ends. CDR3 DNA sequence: TGTGCCAGCAGTGAGGGGGCAGCGAACACTGAAGCTTTCTTT. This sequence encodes CASSEGAANTEAFF.